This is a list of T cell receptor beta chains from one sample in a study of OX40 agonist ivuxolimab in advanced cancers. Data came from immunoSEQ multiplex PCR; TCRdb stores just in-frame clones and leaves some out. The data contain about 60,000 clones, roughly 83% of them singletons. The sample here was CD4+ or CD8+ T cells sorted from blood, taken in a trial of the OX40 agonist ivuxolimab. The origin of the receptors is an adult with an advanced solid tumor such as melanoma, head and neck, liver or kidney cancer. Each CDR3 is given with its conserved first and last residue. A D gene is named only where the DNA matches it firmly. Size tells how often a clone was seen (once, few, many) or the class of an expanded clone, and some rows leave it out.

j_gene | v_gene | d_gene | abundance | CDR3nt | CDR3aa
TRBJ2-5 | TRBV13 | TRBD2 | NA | TGTGCCAGCAGCTTACTTGGACTAGAAATGGGGACCCAGTACTTC | CASSLLGLEMGTQYF
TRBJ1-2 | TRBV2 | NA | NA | TGTGCCAGCAGTGAGAGGATGGGCTACACCTTC | CASSERMGYTF
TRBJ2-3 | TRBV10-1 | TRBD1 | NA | TGCGCCAGCAGTACCGACAGGGGTAGAACAGATACGCAGTATTTT | CASSTDRGRTDTQYF
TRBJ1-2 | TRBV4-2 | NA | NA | TGTGCCAGCAGCCAAGAGATGGGGGGCACTAACTATGGCTACACCTTC | CASSQEMGGTNYGYTF
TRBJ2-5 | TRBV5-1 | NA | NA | TGCGCCAGCAGCTTTACAATTAACAGGGCAGGAGGGGAGACCCAGTACTTC | CASSFTINRAGGETQYF
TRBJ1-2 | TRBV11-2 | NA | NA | TGTGCCAGCAGCTTTGAGCAGGGACGCGGAGGCTACACCTTC | CASSFEQGRGGYTF
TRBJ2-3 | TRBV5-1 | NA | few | TGCGCCAGCAGCTTGGATTCGGGCCTAAGCACAGATACGCAGTATTTT | CASSLDSGLSTDTQYF
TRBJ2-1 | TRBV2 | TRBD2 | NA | TGTGCCAGCAGAGGGACTAGCGGTAACAATGAGCAGTTCTTC | CASRGTSGNNEQFF
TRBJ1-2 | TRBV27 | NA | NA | TGTGCCAGCAGTCCATCGTTGGCCTTAGGTGGCTACACCTTC | CASSPSLALGGYTF
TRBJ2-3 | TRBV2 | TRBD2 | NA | TGTGCCAGCAGTGTAGGGAGGGGTGGTGAGGGTACGCAGTATTTT | CASSVGRGGEGTQYF
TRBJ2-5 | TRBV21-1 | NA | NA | TGTGCCAGCAGCTCCAACCCGACAGATAGACAAGAGACCCAGTACTTC | CASSSNPTDRQETQYF
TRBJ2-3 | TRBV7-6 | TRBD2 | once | TGTGCCAGCAGCCCGTTGTCCGGGGCTAGCGGGAGTAGCACAGATACGCAGTATTTT | CASSPLSGASGSSTDTQYF
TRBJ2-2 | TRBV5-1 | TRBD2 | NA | TGCGCCAGCAGCTCACTAGCGGGACCTAACACCGGGGAGCTGTTTTTT | CASSSLAGPNTGELFF
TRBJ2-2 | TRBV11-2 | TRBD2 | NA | TGTGCCAGCAGCAGAAGCGGGGGGAATGCCGGGGAGCTGTTTTTT | CASSRSGGNAGELFF
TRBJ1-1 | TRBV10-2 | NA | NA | TGCGCCAGCAGTGAGGTTTCATCCGGTAGGAACACTGAAGCTTTCTTT | CASSEVSSGRNTEAFF
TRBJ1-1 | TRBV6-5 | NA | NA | TGTGCCAGCAGTTATAGTGGGACCGGCACTGAAGCTTTCTTT | CASSYSGTGTEAFF
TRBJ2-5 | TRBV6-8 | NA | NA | TGTGCCAGCAGTTACTGCCGGGACAAGTACCAAGAGACCCAGTACTTC | CASSYCRDKYQETQYF
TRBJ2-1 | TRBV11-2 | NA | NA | TGTGCCAGCACGGGGGCCGAGCAGTTCTTC | CASTGAEQFF
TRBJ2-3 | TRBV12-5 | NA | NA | TGTGCTAGTGGCTCCGGAGTTGTGGCAGATACGCAGTATTTT | CASGSGVVADTQYF
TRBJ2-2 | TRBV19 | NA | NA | TGTGCCAGTAGTCCACAGGGTCCAAGTACGGGGGAGCTGTTTTTT | CASSPQGPSTGELFF
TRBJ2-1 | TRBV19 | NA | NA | TGTGCCAGTAGTATTGGCTCGGGGAAAGGATCGAATGAGCAGTTCTTC | CASSIGSGKGSNEQFF
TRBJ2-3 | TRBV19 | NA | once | TGTGCCAGTACCTCACGCCCCGGACAGCCTAGCACAGATACGCAGTATTTT | CASTSRPGQPSTDTQYF
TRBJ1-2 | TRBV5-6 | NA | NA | TGTGCCAGCAGCTTAGGAGGGGTAATGGACTATGGCTACACCTTC | CASSLGGVMDYGYTF
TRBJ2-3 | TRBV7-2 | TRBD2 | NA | TGTGCCAGCACCCAGGACAGCGGGAGTTGGGGTACGCAGTATTTT | CASTQDSGSWGTQYF
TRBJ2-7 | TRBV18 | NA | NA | TGTGCCAGCTCAGCCGACACCTACGAGCAGTACTTC | CASSADTYEQYF
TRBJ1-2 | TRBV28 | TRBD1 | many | TGTGCCAGCAGTTTGTTACAGGGGCCCTATGGCTACACCTTC | CASSLLQGPYGYTF
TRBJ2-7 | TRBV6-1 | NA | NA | TGTGCCAGCAGTGAAAGCGGCCGACTCCCGTATGGGCAGTACTTC | CASSESGRLPYGQYF
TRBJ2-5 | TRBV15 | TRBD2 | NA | TGTGCCACCAGCTTACGGACTAGCGGGAGCCAAGAGACCCAGTACTTC | CATSLRTSGSQETQYF
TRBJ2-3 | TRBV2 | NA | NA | TGTGCCAGCAGTGAAGCGGTCCTTTACGATACGCAGTATTTT | CASSEAVLYDTQYF
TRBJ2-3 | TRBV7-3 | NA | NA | TGTGCCAGCAGCTTAGCGGGGAGCACAGATACGCAGTATTTT | CASSLAGSTDTQYF
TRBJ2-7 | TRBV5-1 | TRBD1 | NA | TGCGCCAGCAGCTTTCGGACAGGGGGCGACGAGCAGTACTTC | CASSFRTGGDEQYF
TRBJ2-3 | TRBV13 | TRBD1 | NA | TGTGCCAGCAGCACCGGGACAGGGACCACAGATACGCAGTATTTT | CASSTGTGTTDTQYF
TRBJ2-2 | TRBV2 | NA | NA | TGTGCCAGCAGTGAAGCGCTTTGGGGATTCGGGGAGCTGTTTTTT | CASSEALWGFGELFF
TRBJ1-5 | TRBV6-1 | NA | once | TGTGCCAGCAGTGGCTCAAATGGGGAGCCCCAGCATTTT | CASSGSNGEPQHF
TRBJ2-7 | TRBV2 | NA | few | TGTGCCAGCAGTGATCCCCGGACAGTTTCCGAGCAGTACTTC | CASSDPRTVSEQYF
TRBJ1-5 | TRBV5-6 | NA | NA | TGTGCCACAAAGAAGTGGATTAGCAATCAGCCCCAGCATTTT | CATKKWISNQPQHF
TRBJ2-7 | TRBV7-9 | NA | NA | TGTGCCAGCAGCTTGCTGGGCAGTACCTACGAGCAGTACTTC | CASSLLGSTYEQYF
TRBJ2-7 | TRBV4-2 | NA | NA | TGTGCCAGCAGCCAAGATAATCCGGGGAGGGGGAGGGAGCAGTACTTC | CASSQDNPGRGREQYF
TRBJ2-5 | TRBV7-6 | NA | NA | TGTGCCAGCAGTTTCCTCGGGGGATCACAAGAGACCCAGTACTTC | CASSFLGGSQETQYF
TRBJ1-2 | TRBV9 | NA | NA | TGTGCCAGCAGCGTATCGGGGGGTGGCTACACCTTC | CASSVSGGGYTF
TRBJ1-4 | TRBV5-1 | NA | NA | TGCGCCAGCAGCTTGTGGGGATCGGGTGAAAAACTGTTTTTT | CASSLWGSGEKLFF
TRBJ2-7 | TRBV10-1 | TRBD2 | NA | TGCGCCAGCAGCCCCAGACTAGCGGGAGTAGGCGAGCAGTACTTC | CASSPRLAGVGEQYF
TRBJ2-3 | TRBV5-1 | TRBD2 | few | TGCGCCAGCAGCTCCGGACTAGCGGGGGGAATATCAGATACGCAGTATTTT | CASSSGLAGGISDTQYF
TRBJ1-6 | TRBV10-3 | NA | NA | TGTGCCATCAGCCGTGACAGACTCAAGTTCGGACATTCACCCCTCCACTTT | CAISRDRLKFGHSPLHF
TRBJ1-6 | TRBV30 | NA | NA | TGTGCCTGGAGTCCATACCTTGGGGGTAACTATAATTCACCCCTCCACTTT | CAWSPYLGGNYNSPLHF
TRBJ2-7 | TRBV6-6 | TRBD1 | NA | TGTGCCAGCAGTAAAAGGGGGACAGGGAAAACCTACGAGCAGTACTTC | CASSKRGTGKTYEQYF
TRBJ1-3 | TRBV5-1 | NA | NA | TGCGCCAGCAACTCGTCTGGCAGCTCTGGAAACACCATATATTTT | CASNSSGSSGNTIYF
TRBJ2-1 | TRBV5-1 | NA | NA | TGCGCCAGCAGCTTGGACGCAGGGCCGGCAGAGCAGTTCTTC | CASSLDAGPAEQFF